This TCR beta chain was captured by sequencing in a study of OX40 agonist ivuxolimab in advanced cancers. Broadly, across the study: Ivuxolimab, which targeted the costimulatory receptor OX40 (CD134), was an agonistic, fully human IgG2 monoclonal antibody. Intravenous ivuxolimab was administered to patients every 2 weeks at six dose levels: 0.01, 0.1, 0.3, 1.5, 3 and 10 mg/kg. Of the approximately 50 patients in dose escalation, some 20 had hepatocellular carcinoma, some 15 had melanoma, 9 had renal cell carcinoma and 9 had head and neck cancer. A male proportion of approximately 83% and a mean age of approximately 55 years, ranging from 23 to 79, were recorded for the dose-escalation cohort. Patients were allowed to have had prior anti-PD-1, anti-PD-L1 or anti-CTLA-4 therapy, and less than 45% of the dose-escalation patients had previously received checkpoint inhibitors. Partial responses occurred in three dose-escalation patients, of whom one had hepatocellular carcinoma and two had cutaneous melanoma. Peripheral TCRbeta sequencing was intended to test whether TCR sequence diversity was altered and clonal T-cell expansion was caused by ivuxolimab. The paper covers the monotherapy dose-escalation part of the phase I ivuxolimab trial, which included N of about 50 patients.

The trial excluded patients who had a history of autoimmune disease or who were on systemic immunosuppression. In every dose cohort, peripheral blood was drawn for TCR sequencing at baseline, cycle 4 day 1, and cycle 7 day 1. Samples came from an open-label, multicenter, first-in-human phase I dose-escalation trial of ivuxolimab. The trial enrolled adults with locally advanced or metastatic head and neck squamous cell, hepatocellular, melanoma or renal cell carcinoma. Before TCR sequencing, CD4+ and CD8+ T cells were separately sorted from peripheral blood. Genomic DNA was isolated from the sorted cells so that the TCRbeta CDR3 region could be sequenced. TCRbeta CDR3 regions were sequenced using the immunoSEQ Assay. The clones in this table, taken by TCRdb from immuneACCESS, are in-frame only. Not every clone is retained; where verified, under half of the shortfall comes from an unresolved V gene, and the cause of the rest is unknown. In all, the sample holds 72,000 or so clones, and roughly 80% of those were seen once. The ten biggest clones cover approximately 1.3% of the sample.

Ends trimmed: V by 2 bases, J by 4 bases; bases unmatched to a gene: 9. Including cysteine and phenylalanine, the CDR3 has 16 amino acids. The sequence is cut down to CDR3 DNA, 48 bases in frame from base 1. The CDR1 and CDR2 encoded by the germline V gene are MNHNS and SASEGT. What the research found in general, with its limitations: Partial responders in the 0.1-3.0 mg/kg groups had among the lowest normalized peripheral clonal expansion, especially among CD8+ T cells. After ivuxolimab, CD8+ T cells had more expanded clones than CD4+ T cells on average. At doses of 0.1 to 3.0 mg/kg, clonal expansion of both CD4+ and CD8+ blood T cells was observed from baseline to week 6. Low levels of normalized T-cell clonal expansion were also seen in some patients who did not respond. Which antigens the clonally expanded peripheral T cells were specific for was not determined.

A note on this clone: Its antigen remains unidentified. Base qualities were left out, and no much larger clone turns up one base away.

The rearrangement joined TRBV6-1 to TRBJ2-3; TRBD2 lines up with 7 middle nucleotides. Sequencing was performed on CD4+ or CD8+ T cells sorted from blood, taken in a trial of the OX40 agonist ivuxolimab. The receptor comes from an adult with an advanced solid tumor such as melanoma, head and neck, liver or kidney cancer. This receptor has the CDR3 CASSERLAGGSDTQYF. In nucleotide form, the sequence is TGTGCCAGCAGTGAACGACTAGCAGGTGGTTCAGATACGCAGTATTTT.